The clone carrying this T cell receptor (beta chain) was seen at least ten times. Per germline, CDR1 LGHNA and CDR2 YSLEER. V lost 1 base, J lost 6 bases, and 15 bases stayed unmatched. The CDR3 has 18 amino acids. Each CDR3 protein is one row after TCRdb ran MiXCR on the 5' RACE reads. There are 45,000 to 75,000 distinct CDR3 sequences in the sample; approximately 5.7% occur only once, and about a third lies in the top ten. This sample was included in a study of T cells after yellow fever vaccination. General study results and limits: Abundant clonotypes from the bulk population could contaminate FACS-sorted repertoires. Peaking faster, on day 5 versus 15, the secondary response was nonetheless weaker. CD4 and CD8 compartments shared a small share of clonotypes.

V and J are TRBV4-3 and TRBJ2-3; 8 bases are shared with TRBD2. The origin of this receptor is a young man who received the YFV17D yellow fever vaccine. Sequencing used PBMCs, either bulk or a sorted T-cell subset (CD4+, CD8+, memory, or dextramer-sorted; not recorded which), obtained on the day of the yellow fever booster vaccination. The CDR3 sequence: CASSQVSRGAGGSDTQYF. In DNA, the CDR3 is TGCGCCAGCAGCCAAGTATCGCGGGGGGCGGGAGGTTCTGATACGCAGTATTTT.